This is a list of T cell receptor beta chains from one sample in a study of beta chain features in type 1 diabetes. Produced via immunoSEQ multiplex PCR; TCRdb's table is partial and in-frame only. The table shows roughly 150,000 clones, with about 7.8% occurring only once. The sequencing input was central memory CD4+ T cells from blood. These receptors were taken from a woman between 35 and 50 years old with type 1 diabetes. Both conserved end residues are part of each CDR3.

v_call,j_call,cdr3_aa
TRBV5-1,TRBJ2-1,CASSLETSGSHQFF
TRBV27,TRBJ1-2,CASSLTANYGYTF
TRBV7-2,TRBJ1-1,CASSPGAQTEAFF
TRBV9,TRBJ2-1,CASSGVGGKNEQFF
TRBV4-3,TRBJ1-1,CASSQDFANTEAFF
TRBV30,TRBJ2-1,CAWGRLAGENEQFF
TRBV6-1,TRBJ1-2,CASRSGQGDNGYTF
TRBV28,TRBJ2-1,CASTNEDEQFF
TRBV7-3,TRBJ1-1,CASSYQGGDTKAFF
TRBV19,TRBJ1-6,CASSLTSDSPLHF